The text below deals with one T cell receptor (beta chain). What it binds is unknown. Germline CDR1 reads LNHNV; CDR2 reads YYDKDF (reference sequence). The CDR3 spans 14 residues. Trimming took 8 bases from V and 5 from J; bases not matched to a gene: 7. This specimen belongs to a study of CD8 T cells in ankylosing spondylitis. By quantitative 5'-RACE with molecular barcodes, the TCR beta libraries were made. TCRdb fed the 5' RACE reads into MiXCR, producing one record per CDR3 protein. Here the sample spans about 400,000 distinct CDR3 sequences, 20% to 25% being singletons. Study observations and caveats: A motif in TCR beta, a set of 8 or 9 highly homologous variants, appeared characteristic of ankylosing spondylitis blood. Disease-linked clones had a CD8+ phenotype and relatively low frequency in peripheral blood. Disease-linked clones reportedly showed significant enrichment in matched ankylosing spondylitis synovial fluid.

The TCR was taken from a male donor with ankylosing spondylitis. What was sequenced was blood, either unsorted or a sorted T cell fraction (not recorded which). The chain combines TRBV15 with TRBJ2-2, with 8 bases identical to TRBD2. CDR3 loop: CATSRGGRTGELFF. The CDR3 DNA sequence: TGTGCCACCTCCCGCGGGGGGCGGACCGGGGAGCTGTTTTTT.